Listed below are T cell receptor beta chains from one sample, sequenced in a study of long-term antiretroviral therapy in people with HIV. The data were produced by immunoSEQ multiplex PCR, yet TCRdb's version contains in-frame clones alone and is incomplete. The table records approximately 25,000 clones, approximately 80% of them present only once. Sequenced material: unsorted PBMCs, taken 3 years after starting antiretroviral therapy. The source of these receptors is a man aged 50-59 years with HIV. The CDR3 runs from the conserved cysteine through the conserved F or W. The D gene is left open where the match is weak. Clone sizes are given selectively: once, few, many, or a class where the clone is expanded.

v_gene: TRBV4-1
abundance: NA
d_gene: TRBD2
j_gene: TRBJ2-5
CDR3aa: CASSHLRATSGGVAETQYF
CDR3nt: TGCGCCAGCAGCCACCTAAGGGCGACTAGCGGGGGGGTGGCAGAGACCCAGTACTTC

v_gene: TRBV4-1
abundance: once
d_gene: TRBD1
j_gene: TRBJ2-5
CDR3aa: CASSPRGGSSQETQYF
CDR3nt: TGCGCCAGCAGCCCCCGAGGGGGCAGTTCGCAAGAGACCCAGTACTTC

v_gene: TRBV18
abundance: NA
d_gene: NA
j_gene: TRBJ1-1
CDR3aa: CASSPLNLLVENTEAFF
CDR3nt: TGTGCCAGCTCACCACTGAACCTTCTGGTGGAGAACACTGAAGCTTTCTTT

v_gene: TRBV7-2
abundance: NA
d_gene: NA
j_gene: TRBJ1-1
CDR3aa: CASTLSPANTEAFF
CDR3nt: TGTGCCAGCACCCTAAGCCCGGCGAACACTGAAGCTTTCTTT

v_gene: TRBV28
abundance: NA
d_gene: NA
j_gene: TRBJ1-1
CDR3aa: CASSARPSEAFF
CDR3nt: TGTGCCAGCAGCGCCCGGCCCTCTGAAGCTTTCTTT

v_gene: TRBV5-4
abundance: NA
d_gene: TRBD2
j_gene: TRBJ2-3
CDR3aa: CASSLGPSGGISDTQYF
CDR3nt: TGTGCCAGCAGCTTGGGCCCTAGCGGGGGGATTTCAGATACGCAGTATTTT

v_gene: TRBV27
abundance: few
d_gene: NA
j_gene: TRBJ1-1
CDR3aa: CASSREPSQEDTEAFF
CDR3nt: TGTGCCAGCAGCCGGGAACCCTCCCAAGAAGACACTGAAGCTTTCTTT

v_gene: TRBV7-9
abundance: once
d_gene: NA
j_gene: TRBJ2-7
CDR3aa: CASSLAGRTYEQYF
CDR3nt: TGTGCCAGCAGCTTAGCAGGCCGTACCTACGAGCAGTACTTC

v_gene: TRBV5-5
abundance: NA
d_gene: NA
j_gene: TRBJ1-1
CDR3aa: CASSLTVNTEAFF
CDR3nt: TGTGCCAGCAGCTTGACTGTGAACACTGAAGCTTTCTTT

v_gene: TRBV7-2
abundance: few
d_gene: NA
j_gene: TRBJ2-1
CDR3aa: CASSPPNRDNEQFF
CDR3nt: TGTGCCAGCAGCCCGCCCAATCGGGACAATGAGCAGTTCTTC

v_gene: TRBV7-9
abundance: NA
d_gene: NA
j_gene: TRBJ1-1
CDR3aa: CASRIADTEAFF
CDR3nt: TGTGCCAGCAGGATCGCTGACACTGAAGCTTTCTTT

v_gene: TRBV28
abundance: large
d_gene: NA
j_gene: TRBJ1-2
CDR3aa: CASSSQRVDRVYGYTF
CDR3nt: TGTGCCAGCAGTTCACAAAGGGTCGACAGAGTCTATGGCTACACCTTC

v_gene: TRBV5-5
abundance: NA
d_gene: TRBD1
j_gene: TRBJ1-1
CDR3aa: CASSSRQGVKNTEAFF
CDR3nt: TGTGCCAGCAGCTCCCGACAGGGAGTGAAGAACACTGAAGCTTTCTTT

v_gene: TRBV9
abundance: once
d_gene: TRBD2
j_gene: TRBJ2-7
CDR3aa: CASSVAGGQGYEQYF
CDR3nt: TGTGCCAGCAGCGTAGCGGGAGGGCAGGGATACGAGCAGTACTTC

v_gene: TRBV30
abundance: NA
d_gene: TRBD1
j_gene: TRBJ1-4
CDR3aa: CAWSVGGAGEKLFF
CDR3nt: TGTGCCTGGAGTGTAGGGGGCGCGGGAGAAAAACTGTTTTTT

v_gene: TRBV28
abundance: NA
d_gene: TRBD1
j_gene: TRBJ1-2
CDR3aa: CASSLSYRGGYTF
CDR3nt: TGTGCCAGCAGTTTATCGTACAGGGGAGGCTACACCTTC

v_gene: TRBV11-2
abundance: NA
d_gene: TRBD1
j_gene: TRBJ1-5
CDR3aa: CASSRQGGISPEHF
CDR3nt: TGTGCCAGCAGCCGACAGGGCGGGATCAGCCCGGAGCATTTT

v_gene: TRBV4-2
abundance: NA
d_gene: NA
j_gene: TRBJ2-3
CDR3aa: CASSQRLSTDTQYF
CDR3nt: TGTGCCAGCAGCCAACGGCTTAGCACAGATACGCAGTATTTT

v_gene: TRBV29-1
abundance: NA
d_gene: TRBD2
j_gene: TRBJ2-5
CDR3aa: CSVETSGLGTQYF
CDR3nt: TGCAGCGTTGAAACTAGCGGTCTGGGGACCCAGTACTTC

v_gene: TRBV10-3
abundance: NA
d_gene: NA
j_gene: TRBJ1-1
CDR3aa: CAISDLGKATTEAFF
CDR3nt: TGTGCCATCAGTGATTTGGGCAAAGCAACTACTGAAGCTTTCTTT

v_gene: TRBV5-1
abundance: NA
d_gene: TRBD2
j_gene: TRBJ2-1
CDR3aa: CASSLRLAGGVAYNEQFF
CDR3nt: TGCGCCAGCAGCTTACGACTAGCGGGAGGGGTGGCCTACAATGAGCAGTTCTTC

v_gene: TRBV10-3
abundance: NA
d_gene: NA
j_gene: TRBJ2-6
CDR3aa: CAISESGGLGANVLTF
CDR3nt: TGTGCCATCAGTGAGTCGGGGGGGCTAGGGGCCAACGTCCTGACTTTC

v_gene: TRBV2
abundance: NA
d_gene: TRBD1
j_gene: TRBJ2-5
CDR3aa: CASIKDRDRETQYF
CDR3nt: TGTGCCAGCATTAAGGACAGGGATCGAGAGACCCAGTACTTC

v_gene: TRBV20-1
abundance: NA
d_gene: NA
j_gene: TRBJ2-1
CDR3aa: CSAPVANEQFF
CDR3nt: TGCAGTGCCCCCGTGGCGAACGAGCAGTTCTTC

v_gene: TRBV18
abundance: NA
d_gene: TRBD1
j_gene: TRBJ1-1
CDR3aa: CASSPDTGQDEAFF
CDR3nt: TGTGCCAGCTCACCCGATACCGGACAGGATGAAGCTTTCTTT

v_gene: TRBV2
abundance: NA
d_gene: TRBD1
j_gene: TRBJ1-1
CDR3aa: CASSPDRGNTEAFF
CDR3nt: TGTGCCAGCAGCCCCGACAGGGGAAACACTGAAGCTTTCTTT

v_gene: TRBV7-9
abundance: NA
d_gene: NA
j_gene: TRBJ2-7
CDR3aa: CASSQSLYEQYF
CDR3nt: TGTGCCAGCAGCCAGAGTCTATACGAGCAGTACTTC

v_gene: TRBV28
abundance: NA
d_gene: NA
j_gene: TRBJ1-2
CDR3aa: CASSLLQGNYGYTF
CDR3nt: TGTGCCAGCAGTTTATTACAGGGAAACTATGGCTACACCTTC

v_gene: TRBV10-2
abundance: NA
d_gene: NA
j_gene: TRBJ1-1
CDR3aa: CASSEIGVRTTEAFF
CDR3nt: TGCGCCAGCAGTGAAATTGGGGTCAGGACCACTGAAGCTTTCTTT

v_gene: TRBV28
abundance: NA
d_gene: TRBD1
j_gene: TRBJ2-1
CDR3aa: CASSSRDSDNEQFF
CDR3nt: TGTGCCAGCAGTTCCCGGGACAGCGACAATGAGCAGTTCTTC

v_gene: TRBV5-4
abundance: medium-sized
d_gene: NA
j_gene: TRBJ2-2
CDR3aa: CASSLAPGQKNTGELFF
CDR3nt: TGTGCCAGCAGCTTGGCCCCAGGACAGAAGAACACCGGGGAGCTGTTTTTT

v_gene: TRBV10-3
abundance: NA
d_gene: NA
j_gene: TRBJ2-1
CDR3aa: CAISAAEGVEQFF
CDR3nt: TGTGCCATCAGTGCCGCGGAGGGCGTTGAGCAGTTCTTC

v_gene: TRBV5-6
abundance: NA
d_gene: NA
j_gene: TRBJ1-2
CDR3aa: CASSKIGSPYGYTF
CDR3nt: TGTGCCAGCAGTAAAATAGGCAGTCCTTATGGCTACACCTTC

v_gene: TRBV7-3
abundance: few
d_gene: TRBD1
j_gene: TRBJ2-7
CDR3aa: CASSLLPGGSGEQYF
CDR3nt: TGTGCCAGCAGCTTATTGCCAGGGGGTTCAGGCGAGCAGTACTTC

v_gene: TRBV19
abundance: NA
d_gene: NA
j_gene: TRBJ1-1
CDR3aa: CASSIAGVRTEAFF
CDR3nt: TGTGCCAGTAGTATAGCAGGGGTTCGAACTGAAGCTTTCTTT

v_gene: TRBV5-1
abundance: NA
d_gene: NA
j_gene: TRBJ2-3
CDR3aa: CASSSPRDATDTQYF
CDR3nt: TGCGCCAGCAGCTCACCCCGGGACGCCACAGATACGCAGTATTTT

v_gene: TRBV2
abundance: NA
d_gene: NA
j_gene: TRBJ2-3
CDR3aa: CASSDMSDTQYF
CDR3nt: TGTGCCAGCAGTGATATGTCAGATACGCAGTATTTT

v_gene: TRBV9
abundance: NA
d_gene: NA
j_gene: TRBJ2-7
CDR3aa: CASSVGDTTYEQYF
CDR3nt: TGTGCCAGCAGCGTAGGGGACACTACCTACGAGCAGTACTTC

v_gene: TRBV11-3
abundance: NA
d_gene: NA
j_gene: TRBJ1-1
CDR3aa: CASSPRDRGANYQAFF
CDR3nt: TGTGCCAGCAGCCCTCGGGACCGTGGAGCAAATTACCAAGCTTTCTTT

v_gene: TRBV15
abundance: NA
d_gene: NA
j_gene: TRBJ1-2
CDR3aa: CATSRENGLGVGGYTF
CDR3nt: TGTGCCACCAGCAGAGAGAACGGGCTGGGGGTTGGGGGCTACACCTTC

v_gene: TRBV29-1
abundance: NA
d_gene: NA
j_gene: TRBJ2-1
CDR3aa: CSGSAYNEQFF
CDR3nt: TGCAGCGGATCCGCCTACAATGAGCAGTTCTTC

v_gene: TRBV6-4
abundance: NA
d_gene: NA
j_gene: TRBJ2-2
CDR3aa: CASSTENTGELFF
CDR3nt: TGTGCCAGCAGTACAGAGAACACCGGGGAGCTGTTTTTT

v_gene: TRBV10-1
abundance: few
d_gene: NA
j_gene: TRBJ2-5
CDR3aa: CASSENSQETQYF
CDR3nt: TGCGCCAGCAGTGAGAATAGCCAAGAGACCCAGTACTTC

v_gene: TRBV18
abundance: NA
d_gene: NA
j_gene: TRBJ2-1
CDR3aa: CASSPRGGAWNEQFF
CDR3nt: TGTGCCAGCTCCCCCAGGGGGGGGGCGTGGAATGAGCAGTTCTTC

v_gene: TRBV6-5
abundance: NA
d_gene: NA
j_gene: TRBJ1-4
CDR3aa: CASSYRALNEKLFF
CDR3nt: TGTGCCAGCAGTTATAGGGCCCTTAATGAAAAACTGTTTTTT

v_gene: TRBV4-1
abundance: NA
d_gene: TRBD1
j_gene: TRBJ2-2
CDR3aa: CASSRTGYTGELFF
CDR3nt: TGCGCCAGCAGCCGGACAGGGTACACCGGGGAGCTGTTTTTT

v_gene: TRBV7-9
abundance: NA
d_gene: TRBD1
j_gene: TRBJ2-5
CDR3aa: CASSTRTGGLEETQYF
CDR3nt: TGTGCCAGCAGCACCCGGACAGGGGGCCTAGAAGAGACCCAGTACTTC

v_gene: TRBV6-1
abundance: NA
d_gene: TRBD2
j_gene: TRBJ2-3
CDR3aa: CASRGLAGTDTQYF
CDR3nt: TGTGCCAGCCGGGGACTAGCGGGCACAGATACGCAGTATTTT

v_gene: TRBV11-3
abundance: NA
d_gene: TRBD2
j_gene: TRBJ2-7
CDR3aa: CASSLGPSGSYEQYF
CDR3nt: TGTGCCAGCAGCTTAGGGCCTAGCGGCTCCTACGAGCAGTACTTC

v_gene: TRBV18
abundance: NA
d_gene: TRBD1
j_gene: TRBJ2-7
CDR3aa: CASSPVGQGTDEQYF
CDR3nt: TGTGCCAGCTCACCGGTGGGACAGGGGACCGACGAGCAGTACTTC